These 5 T cell receptor beta chains share one sample of origin, sequenced in a study of T-cell reconstitution after alpha-beta-depleted transplantation in children. Preparation of the TCRbeta library used unique molecular identifiers. One entry per CDR3 protein results from TCRdb running MiXCR on the PCR reads. The table has hundreds of thousands of distinct CDR3 sequences, about 9.2% seen once; the top ten hold over 5%. The material sequenced was PBMCs from the stem cell graft donor, taken from the stem cell graft. The receptors were sampled from a human donor who donated a stem cell graft to a child with acute lymphoblastic leukemia.

This clonotype was seen many times. V is TRBV5-4 and J is TRBJ2-6, with D perhaps TRBD1 (5 bases). Germline lookup yields CDR1 SGHNT and CDR2 YYREEE (reference sequence). Trimming stripped 2 bases from V and 2 bases from J, with 8 bases between. This CDR3 spans 15 amino acids. This CDR3 is CASSFTGTGANVLTF. For the CDR3, the DNA is TGTGCCAGCAGCTTTACAGGTACTGGGGCCAACGTCCTGACTTTC.

This clonotype was detected a few times. The J gene is TRBJ2-7, the V gene TRBV4-3; the match to TRBD1 covers 7 bases. Germline loops: CDR1 LGHNA, CDR2 YSLEER. This CDR3 has 14 residues. Unmatched junction bases numbered 10, after V lost 6 bases and J lost 5 bases. The DNA for the CDR3 is TGCGCCAGCAGTCGACAGGGAGATATCCACGAGCAGTACTTC. Amino acids: CASSRQGDIHEQYF.

At least ten counts were recorded for this clonotype. V is TRBV5-1 and J is TRBJ2-2; TRBD2 is a possible D gene (6 bases). The CDR3 totals 15 residues. Germline CDR1 is SGHRS and CDR2 is YFSETQ. The germline V and J ends were trimmed by 0 bases and 1 base, with 7 bases remaining between them. The CDR3 is CASSLAGLNTGELFF. The CDR3 DNA sequence: TGCGCCAGCAGCTTGGCGGGACTGAACACCGGGGAGCTGTTTTTT.

This clonotype was counted many times. J is TRBJ1-6 and V is TRBV15; D gene uncertain. Trimming took 1 base from V and 7 from J, leaving 5 bases between them. The CDR3 is made up of 13 amino acids. Germline lookup yields CDR1 LNHNV and CDR2 YYDKDF (reference sequence). CDR3 region: CATSRGRNSPLHF. The CDR3 nucleotides read TGTGCCACCAGCAGAGGCAGGAATTCACCCCTCCACTTT.

A note on this clonotype: A much larger clone differs from this one at a single base, so this may be a read error. This rearrangement joins TRBV29-1 to TRBJ1-2; TRBD1 aligns across 8 bases. J gave up 9 bases and V 8 bases, and 11 bases lay outside the gene matches. Germline CDR1 and CDR2: SQVTM and ANQGSEA. The CDR3 is 12 residues long. CDR3 region: CSIDANRGSYTF. CDR3 nucleotides: TGCAGCATAGACGCCAACAGGGGGAGCTACACCTTC.